Sequencing of this T cell receptor (beta chain) was carried out in a study of T cell responses to AZD1222 COVID-19 vaccine. Researchers grouped second doses given at about 4 or about 12 weeks into one pool. Measured with immunoSEQ multiplex PCR; TCRdb has only the in-frame clones, and not every one. The data show roughly 150,000 clones, approximately 92% seen once. General study points: No day 14 peak samples; only post-peak repertoires were characterized. Increased Spike-specific TCR breadth and depth were observed after two AZD1222 doses. Donors, mostly white British, included more females; clonal diversity was possibly underestimated.

Remarks on this clone: Its target is unknown.

This receptor was taken from an adult who received the AZD1222 COVID-19 vaccine. The input for sequencing was peripheral blood, taken 28 days after the second AZD1222 dose.

The CDR3 DNA is TGTGCCAGCAGTTACGGGTGGGAATTTGGCACTGAAGCTTTCTTT. This gives the protein CASSYGWEFGTEAFF. J is TRBJ1-1 and V is TRBV6-5; D uncertain. The germline V gene has CDR1 MNHEY and CDR2 SVGAGI. Trimming removed 2 bases from V and 4 bases from J, with 14 bases in between. CDR3 length equals 15 residues.